This TCR beta chain was sequenced in a study of response to subunit inactivated influenza vaccine. With 4 bases removed from V and 0 bases from J, the gap between germline ends came to 13 bases. This CDR3 has 16 residues. Study results and caveats: Authors suggested seasonal influenza vaccinations each recruit few new T cells.

TCRdb re-called the RT-PCR reads through MiXCR, storing one row per CDR3 protein. The sample includes hundreds of thousands of distinct CDR3 sequences, approximately 16% seen only once; the top ten take less than 4%. As concerns this clonotype: Its antigen is unidentified.

The origin of this receptor is a man between 50 and 75 years old who received an inactivated influenza vaccine. This specimen consisted of CD4+ T cells sorted from PBMCs, obtained about 24 months after vaccination. The chain carries TRBV23-1 and TRBJ2-1; D tentatively reads TRBD1 or TRBD2 (5 bases each). TRBV23-1 is assigned to the ORF class and has an uncertain function. This CDR3 reads CASSPGPSNSYNEQFF. The CDR3 DNA sequence: TGCGCCAGCAGTCCGGGACCGAGTAACTCCTACAATGAGCAGTTCTTC.